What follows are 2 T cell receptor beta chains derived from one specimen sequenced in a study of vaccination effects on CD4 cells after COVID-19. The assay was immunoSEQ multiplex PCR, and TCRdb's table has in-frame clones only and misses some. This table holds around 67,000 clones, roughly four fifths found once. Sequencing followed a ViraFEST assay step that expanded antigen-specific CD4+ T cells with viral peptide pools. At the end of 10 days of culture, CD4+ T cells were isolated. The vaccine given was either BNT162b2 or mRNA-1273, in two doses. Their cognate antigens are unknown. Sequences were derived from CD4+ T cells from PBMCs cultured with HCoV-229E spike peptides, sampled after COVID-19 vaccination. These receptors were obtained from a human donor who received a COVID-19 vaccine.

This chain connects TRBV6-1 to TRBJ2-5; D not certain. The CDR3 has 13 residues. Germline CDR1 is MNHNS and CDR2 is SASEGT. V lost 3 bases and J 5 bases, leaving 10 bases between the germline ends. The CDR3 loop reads CASSESTWETQYF. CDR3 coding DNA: TGTGCCAGCAGTGAGAGTACGTGGGAGACCCAGTACTTC.

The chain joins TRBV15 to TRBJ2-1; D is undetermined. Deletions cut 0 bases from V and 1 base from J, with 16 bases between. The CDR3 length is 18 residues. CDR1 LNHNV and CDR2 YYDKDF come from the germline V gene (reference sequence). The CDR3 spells CATSRDPPAVTSYNEQFF. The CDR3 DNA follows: TGTGCCACCAGCAGAGATCCCCCTGCAGTTACATCCTACAATGAGCAGTTCTTC.